Each of the 14 T cell receptor beta chains below was sequenced from the same sample in a study of regulatory T cells in long-lasting Graves disease. Researchers made TCR beta libraries by using iRepertoire HTBI primers and running Arm-PCR on CDR3 regions. TCRdb analysed the multiplex PCR reads with MiXCR anew, one entry per CDR3 protein. The table has a few hundred thousand distinct CDR3 sequences, around 20% seen once. Time point indicated: persistent/refractory GD, antithyroid drugs over 5 years with positive TRAb. With RNA extracted from PBMCs as input, the TCR library was made. Sequenced material: peripheral blood mononuclear cells (PBMCs), taken when the disease was refractory, from a patient treated with antithyroid drugs. Every receptor here comes from a female donor with Graves disease.

This clonotype was seen ten or more times. The chain has TRBV11-2 and TRBJ2-5; D is undetermined. CDR3 length equals 15 residues. Trimming left V 2 bases short and J 5 bases short, with 15 bases between. Per the germline V gene, CDR1 is SGHAT and CDR2 is FQNNGV. DNA for the CDR3: TGTGCCAGCAGCTTATCTGAACTCCCTCCGGAGACCCAGTACTTC. This translates into CASSLSELPPETQYF. Supplemented by reference TRBV11-2 and TRBJ2-5, the full variable domain reads EAGVAQSPRYKIIEKRQSVAFWCNPISGHATLYWYQQILGQGPKLLIQFQNNGVVDDSQLPKDRFSAERLKGVDSTLKIQPAKLEDSAVYLCASSLSELPPETQYFGPGTRLLVL.

This clonotype was seen more than once but under ten times. A much bigger clone sits one base away, suggesting this may be a read error. No DNA is shown, since the ends of the CDR3 on it are uncertain; the CDR3 is the one TCRdb lists. The rearrangement uses TRBV19 and TRBJ2-6. Germline CDR1 is LNHDA and CDR2 is SQIVND (reference sequence). The CDR3 contains 14 residues when both ends are counted. CDR3 sequence reads: CASMVGFGANVPTF.

This chain links TRBV11-1 with TRBJ1-3; D is possibly TRBD1 (6 bases). The CDR3 loop spans 15 amino acids. CDR1 SGHAT and CDR2 FQDESV come from the germline V gene (reference sequence). The ends were cut back, 6 bases at V and 2 bases at J, with 14 bases in the middle. The CDR3 here is CASRPNRETGNTIYF. In DNA form, the CDR3 reads TGTGCCAGCAGACCTAACAGGGAGACTGGAAACACCATATATTTT.

This clonotype has a count of ten or more. The chain carries TRBV28 and TRBJ2-2; 7 bases match TRBD1. The CDR3 is 15 residues long. V was clipped by 7 bases and J by 4 bases; unmatched bases: 9. Germline-derived CDR1 and CDR2 are MDHEN and SYDVKM. CDR3 loop: CASNRLAGGTGELFF. The CDR3 DNA reads TGTGCCAGCAATAGGTTGGCAGGGGGCACCGGGGAGCTGTTTTTT.

This clonotype was recorded a few times. Here the CDR3 DNA reads TGTGCCAGCAGTTTACAGGCTAGTGGGGCCAACGTCCTGACTTTC. Encoded protein: CASSLQASGANVLTF. The V call is TRBV27, the J call TRBJ2-6; D is unclear. This CDR3 spans 15 amino acids. V was pared by 2 bases and J by 3 bases, with 8 bases between. Germline V gene lookup returns CDR1 MNHEY and CDR2 SMNVEV (reference sequence).

This clonotype was seen at least ten times. The V gene is TRBV27, the J gene TRBJ2-7; TRBD2 aligns across 12 bases. With 3 bases clipped from V and 1 base from J, the junction kept 4 bases outside the gene matches. The CDR3 is made up of 16 amino acids. Germline values: CDR1 MNHEY, CDR2 SMNVEV (reference sequence). For the CDR3, the DNA is TGTGCCAGCAGTTTCACGACTAGCGGGGGATCCTACGAGCAGTACTTC. It yields the protein CASSFTTSGGSYEQYF.

The rearrangement joins TRBV7-3 to TRBJ1-2, with D maybe TRBD1 (6 bases). Per the germline V gene, CDR1 is SGHTA and CDR2 is FQGTGA. V lost 5 bases, J lost 0 bases, and 22 bases lay in between. CDR3 length equals 18 residues. CDR3 loop: CASSPPPQDSKANYGYTF. CDR3 coding DNA: TGTGCCAGCAGCCCTCCCCCGCAGGACAGTAAAGCTAACTATGGCTACACCTTC. The full variable domain, its missing parts supplied by reference TRBV7-3 and TRBJ1-2, is GAGVSQTPSNKVTEKGKYVELRCDPISGHTALYWYRQSLGQGPEFLIYFQGTGAADDSGLPNDRFFAVRPEGSVSTLKIQRTERGDSAVYLCASSPPPQDSKANYGYTFGSGTRLTVV.

The chain joins TRBV6-2 or TRBV6-3 to TRBJ2-7, with D perhaps being TRBD1 or TRBD2 (7 bases each). The V end lost 2 bases, the J end lost 7 bases, and 12 bases lay between the germline ends. The CDR3 length is 13 residues. Germline V gene sequence: CDR1 MNHEY, CDR2 SVGEGT. CDR3 loop: CASSYTQGGEQYF. For the CDR3, the DNA is TGTGCCAGCAGTTACACGCAGGGGGGGGAGCAGTACTTC.

This clonotype was observed many times. The V gene is TRBV6-1, the J gene TRBJ1-4; D is perhaps TRBD1 (6 bases). Trimming left V 7 bases short and J 8 bases short, with 17 bases between. This CDR3 is built from 14 residues. Germline V lookup: CDR1 MNHNS, CDR2 SASEGT. CDR3 region: CASTPSRGREKLFF. The DNA for the CDR3 is TGTGCCAGCACCCCAAGCAGGGGTCGGGAAAAACTGTTTTTT.

The rearrangement uses TRBV18 and TRBJ1-4; D perhaps matches TRBD1 (5 bases). Germline CDR1 is KGHSH and CDR2 is LQKENI. The CDR3 length is 14 residues. The V end lost 1 base, the J end lost 5 bases, and 8 bases lay between the germline ends. As DNA, the CDR3 is TGTGCCAGCTCACCACGGGGGGAAAATGAAAAACTGTTTTTT. This sequence encodes CASSPRGENEKLFF. The whole variable domain, remainder taken from reference TRBV18 and TRBJ1-4, is NAGVMQNPRHLVRRRGQEARLRCSPMKGHSHVYWYRQLPEEGLKFMVYLQKENIIDESGMPKERFSAEFPKEGPSILRIQQVVRGDSAAYFCASSPRGENEKLFFGSGTQLSVL.

This clonotype was picked up a small number of times. The chain links TRBV11-2 to TRBJ1-2, with D perhaps matching TRBD1 (5 bases). Trimming took off 5 bases at V and 4 bases at J, with 11 bases between the two ends. This CDR3 has 13 residues. Germline V CDR1 and CDR2: SGHAT, FQNNGV. For the CDR3, the DNA is TGTGCCAGCAGCCCTGGACAAGTCTATGGCTACACCTTC. Amino acid sequence: CASSPGQVYGYTF.

There are many counts of this clonotype. The J gene is TRBJ2-2, the V gene TRBV6-1, with 9 bases that match TRBD2. V was clipped by 5 bases and J by 2 bases; unmatched bases: 6. Germline V gene data show CDR1 as MNHNS and CDR2 as SASEGT. CDR3 length: 16 residues. CDR3 nucleotides: TGTGCCAGCAGTACAAAAGCGGGAGGAAACACCGGGGAGCTGTTTTTT. Residues: CASSTKAGGNTGELFF.

The V and J genes are TRBV9 and TRBJ1-2; D call uncertain. Germline CDR1 and CDR2: SGDLS and YYNGEE. The CDR3 consists of 18 residues. The V gene lost 0 bases and the J gene lost 4 bases, with 22 bases spanning the gap. CDR3 protein: CASSVVIGDPHSFYGYTF. For the CDR3, the DNA is TGTGCCAGCAGCGTAGTTATAGGAGATCCACACTCCTTCTATGGCTACACCTTC.

The gene calls are TRBV19 and TRBJ2-2, with no clear D. This CDR3 contains 13 residues. Germline-derived CDR1 and CDR2 are LNHDA and SQIVND (reference sequence). Trimming cost V 3 bases and J 6 bases, with 8 bases left between them. CDR3: CASSMEFPGELFF. The CDR3 nucleotides are TGTGCCAGTAGTATGGAGTTCCCCGGGGAGCTGTTTTTT.